Listed below are T cell receptor beta chains from one sample, sequenced in a study of cytomegalovirus exposure and HLA in healthy donors. Sequencing used immunoSEQ multiplex PCR; TCRdb keeps in-frame clones, though not all of them. The sample consists of 97,000 or so clones, roughly 84% of them appearing once. Sequencing was carried out using PBMCs. The receptor set was obtained from a man younger than 35 in good health and CMV-seropositive. The CDR3 runs from the conserved cysteine through the conserved F or W. The order of the fields is clone size, CDR3 length, J gene, D gene, V gene, CDR3 DNA, CDR3 protein. D genes are given only for firm matches. Size values are once, few and many counts, or a class for expanded clones, and some rows have none.

size: NA
length: 14
J: TRBJ1-4
D: TRBD1
V: TRBV5-6
DNA: TGTGCCAGCAGCAGCAGGGGGAGATATGAAAAACTGTTTTTT
CDR3: CASSSRGRYEKLFF

size: NA
length: 16
J: TRBJ1-1
D: NA
V: TRBV18
DNA: TGTGCCAGCTCACTGAAATCGGACAGTAGCAACACTGAAGCTTTCTTT
CDR3: CASSLKSDSSNTEAFF

size: NA
length: 18
J: TRBJ2-2
D: TRBD2
V: TRBV4-3
DNA: TGCGCCAGCGGGATTGGTTCGACGGCGGGAGACTTGCCCGGGGAGCTGTTTTTT
CDR3: CASGIGSTAGDLPGELFF

size: NA
length: 15
J: TRBJ2-5
D: NA
V: TRBV7-2
DNA: TGTGCCAGCAGCTTACTAGGAGGAAACCAAGAGACCCAGTACTTC
CDR3: CASSLLGGNQETQYF

size: NA
length: 16
J: TRBJ2-2
D: TRBD2
V: TRBV7-3
DNA: TGTGCCAGCAGCTTAACTACTAGCGGGAACACCGGGGAGCTGTTTTTT
CDR3: CASSLTTSGNTGELFF

size: NA
length: 17
J: TRBJ1-2
D: NA
V: TRBV6-4
DNA: TGTGCCAGCAGTGACGTCTATGGCCTGGGAGAAAACTATGGCTACACCTTC
CDR3: CASSDVYGLGENYGYTF

size: NA
length: 13
J: TRBJ1-2
D: NA
V: TRBV25-1
DNA: TGTGCCAGCACAAGCTTCAATACGGGGGATCACACCTTC
CDR3: CASTSFNTGDHTF

size: NA
length: 13
J: TRBJ2-7
D: NA
V: TRBV4-1
DNA: TGCGCCAGCAGCCTTGGCAGCTCCTACGAGCAGTACTTC
CDR3: CASSLGSSYEQYF

size: NA
length: 14
J: TRBJ2-1
D: NA
V: TRBV7-2
DNA: TGTGCCAGCAGCCCGACTAGTTTAAGGGGTGAGCAGTTCTTC
CDR3: CASSPTSLRGEQFF

size: NA
length: 16
J: TRBJ2-5
D: TRBD2
V: TRBV7-9
DNA: TGTGCCAGCAGCCCACGGGGAGGGTTCCTCCAAGAGACCCAGTACTTC
CDR3: CASSPRGGFLQETQYF

size: once
length: 17
J: TRBJ2-2
D: TRBD2
V: TRBV7-3
DNA: TGTGCCAGCAGCCCGTCCTCAGCGGGAGGAGAGACCGGGGAGCTGTTTTTT
CDR3: CASSPSSAGGETGELFF

size: NA
length: 18
J: TRBJ2-1
D: TRBD2
V: TRBV7-9
DNA: TGTGCCAGCAGCTTTGTAGCGGGACGATTCAACCGTGACAATGAGCAGTTCTTC
CDR3: CASSFVAGRFNRDNEQFF

size: NA
length: 14
J: TRBJ2-7
D: TRBD2
V: TRBV13
DNA: TGTGCCAGCAGCCCTGGACTAGCGGCCTACGAGCAGTACTTC
CDR3: CASSPGLAAYEQYF

size: NA
length: 15
J: TRBJ2-3
D: TRBD1
V: TRBV29-1
DNA: TGCAGCATAACGAGGGGACAGGGGTGGGCAGATACGCAGTATTTT
CDR3: CSITRGQGWADTQYF

size: NA
length: 18
J: TRBJ1-6
D: NA
V: TRBV11-2
DNA: TGTGCCAGCAGCACTCAACAGGGTTCTTCCTCCTATAATTCACCCCTCCACTTT
CDR3: CASSTQQGSSSYNSPLHF

size: NA
length: 15
J: TRBJ2-7
D: NA
V: TRBV19
DNA: TGTGCCAGTAGTATAATCGGCCAGGTCCCCTACGAGCAGTACTTC
CDR3: CASSIIGQVPYEQYF

size: few
length: 14
J: TRBJ2-7
D: TRBD2
V: TRBV14
DNA: TGTGCCAGCAGCCCAACAACTAGCGGGAGAAGGCAGTACTTC
CDR3: CASSPTTSGRRQYF

size: NA
length: 16
J: TRBJ2-1
D: TRBD1
V: TRBV5-6
DNA: TGTGCCAGCAGCTCCGGCGGGACAGGGTTATACAATGAGCAGTTCTTC
CDR3: CASSSGGTGLYNEQFF

size: NA
length: 17
J: TRBJ2-3
D: TRBD2
V: TRBV9
DNA: TGTGCCAGCAGCGTAGGACTAGCGGGGTGGTCGGGAGATACGCAGTATTTT
CDR3: CASSVGLAGWSGDTQYF

size: NA
length: 13
J: TRBJ2-3
D: TRBD1
V: TRBV14
DNA: TGTGCCAGCAGCCAAACAGGGGGAGATACGCAGTATTTT
CDR3: CASSQTGGDTQYF

size: NA
length: 10
J: TRBJ2-7
D: NA
V: TRBV6-5
DNA: TGTGCCAGCGGCGGGGCCGAGCAGTACTTC
CDR3: CASGGAEQYF

size: NA
length: 14
J: TRBJ1-5
D: TRBD1
V: TRBV7-9
DNA: TGTGCCAGCAGCGGAGGACAGGGTGATCAGCCCCAGCATTTT
CDR3: CASSGGQGDQPQHF

size: NA
length: 14
J: TRBJ1-4
D: NA
V: TRBV19
DNA: TGTGCCAGTACCCATTTTGCAACTAATGAAAAACTGTTTTTT
CDR3: CASTHFATNEKLFF

size: NA
length: 14
J: TRBJ1-4
D: TRBD1
V: TRBV4-3
DNA: TGCGCCAGCAGCCTGACAGGGGTTAATGAAAAACTGTTTTTT
CDR3: CASSLTGVNEKLFF

size: NA
length: 17
J: TRBJ2-1
D: TRBD2
V: TRBV10-3
DNA: TGTGCCATCAGCCGGCGGTCTAGCGGGACTACTTACAATGAGCAGTTCTTC
CDR3: CAISRRSSGTTYNEQFF

size: NA
length: 15
J: TRBJ2-1
D: TRBD2
V: TRBV7-8
DNA: TGTGCCAGCAGCTCCAGTAGCGGGAGGGTCGGTGAGCAGTTCTTC
CDR3: CASSSSSGRVGEQFF

size: NA
length: 15
J: TRBJ2-1
D: NA
V: TRBV5-5
DNA: TGTGCCAGCAGCCCAACGGGGGTCTCCTACAATGAGCAGTTCTTC
CDR3: CASSPTGVSYNEQFF

size: NA
length: 14
J: TRBJ2-3
D: NA
V: TRBV5-1
DNA: TGCGCCAGCAGCTTGGACTTGTACACAGATACGCAGTATTTT
CDR3: CASSLDLYTDTQYF

size: NA
length: 15
J: TRBJ2-7
D: NA
V: TRBV7-8
DNA: TGTGCCAGCAGCTTGGACGGGAGCTCGAGGTACGAGCAGTACTTC
CDR3: CASSLDGSSRYEQYF

size: few
length: 15
J: TRBJ2-7
D: TRBD2
V: TRBV19
DNA: TGTGCCAGTAGTGGTCTAGCGGGGGAGTCCTACGAGCAGTACTTC
CDR3: CASSGLAGESYEQYF

size: NA
length: 16
J: TRBJ2-1
D: NA
V: TRBV7-6
DNA: TGTGCCAGCAGCTCCACATCCGGGACACCACTGAATGAGCAGTTCTTC
CDR3: CASSSTSGTPLNEQFF

size: NA
length: 16
J: TRBJ2-1
D: TRBD2
V: TRBV5-1
DNA: TGCGCCAGCAGCTTGACCGGACTAGCGGGAGCTCGTGAGCAGTTCTTC
CDR3: CASSLTGLAGAREQFF

size: NA
length: 14
J: TRBJ1-6
D: NA
V: TRBV7-6
DNA: TGTGCCAGCAGCCCCGATCCGCGCTCGACACCCCTCCACTTT
CDR3: CASSPDPRSTPLHF

size: NA
length: 13
J: TRBJ2-7
D: NA
V: TRBV27
DNA: TGTGCCAGCGGGGGCGCGGGGGTTAGCGAGCAGTACTTC
CDR3: CASGGAGVSEQYF

size: NA
length: 15
J: TRBJ2-6
D: NA
V: TRBV12-5
DNA: TGTGCTAGTGGTTTGGCAGGGTTTGGGGCCAACGTCCTGACTTTC
CDR3: CASGLAGFGANVLTF

size: NA
length: 16
J: TRBJ1-1
D: TRBD1
V: TRBV19
DNA: TGTGCCAGTAGTATACCCTCAGAGGGGGCGAGAACTGAAGCTTTCTTT
CDR3: CASSIPSEGARTEAFF

size: NA
length: 15
J: TRBJ2-1
D: TRBD1
V: TRBV7-6
DNA: TGTGCCAGCAGCTTAGTAGGGGGCAGGTACAATGAGCAGTTCTTC
CDR3: CASSLVGGRYNEQFF

size: NA
length: 14
J: TRBJ2-1
D: NA
V: TRBV6-1
DNA: TGTGCCAGCAGTGAAGAGTCAGTGCGGAAAGAGCAGTTCTTC
CDR3: CASSEESVRKEQFF

size: NA
length: 15
J: TRBJ2-7
D: TRBD2
V: TRBV4-1
DNA: TGCGCCAGCAGCCAACCTAGCGGGGGAACCTACGAGCAGTACTTC
CDR3: CASSQPSGGTYEQYF

size: once
length: 16
J: TRBJ1-2
D: NA
V: TRBV7-6
DNA: TGTGCCAGCAGCCCCCTTCCCGCCACAGGGTTCCATGGCTACACCTTC
CDR3: CASSPLPATGFHGYTF

size: NA
length: 15
J: TRBJ2-1
D: NA
V: TRBV15
DNA: TGTGCCACCAGCAGAGAGATTAGCTCCTACAATGAGCAGTTCTTC
CDR3: CATSREISSYNEQFF

size: NA
length: 15
J: TRBJ1-2
D: NA
V: TRBV19
DNA: TGTGCCACCGGTCAGTATCGGGGGAATGGGTATGGCTACACCTTC
CDR3: CATGQYRGNGYGYTF

size: NA
length: 13
J: TRBJ1-1
D: NA
V: TRBV5-6
DNA: TGTGCCAGCAGAGGGACAAGGAACACTGAAGCTTTCTTT
CDR3: CASRGTRNTEAFF

size: NA
length: 14
J: TRBJ2-1
D: TRBD2
V: TRBV5-1
DNA: TGCGCCAGCGGCGGACTAGCGGGAATCAATGAGCAGTTCTTC
CDR3: CASGGLAGINEQFF

size: once
length: 15
J: TRBJ2-2
D: TRBD2
V: TRBV7-2
DNA: TGTGCCAGCAGCTTGCCAGGCGGGAGGGCCGGGGAGCTGTTTTTT
CDR3: CASSLPGGRAGELFF